This T cell receptor beta chain was captured by sequencing in a study of CD8 T cells in ankylosing spondylitis (dated by TCRdb to 2015 to 2018). As for the study more broadly: The study profiled T cell receptor beta repertoires in healthy donors and ankylosing spondylitis patients to find disease-linked TCR variants. The full study cohort was made up of about 25 ankylosing spondylitis patients and over 90 healthy donors. Peripheral blood was sampled, and synovial fluid was also collected from ankylosing spondylitis patients. Study-wide conclusions, independent of this receptor: Some of the motif variants had been reported before in the synovial fluid and blood of reactive arthritis patients, a finding that suggests common disease-initiation mechanisms. According to the report, matched synovial fluid samples from ankylosing spondylitis patients were significantly enriched for the disease-linked clones. A TCR beta motif of eight highly homologous amino acid variants appeared characteristic of blood from ankylosing spondylitis patients. A CD8+ phenotype was shown by the disease-linked clones, which were found at relatively low frequencies in peripheral blood.

From cysteine to phenylalanine, the CDR3 is 17 amino acids long. Of the read, only the CDR3 DNA is kept; its 51 bases are in frame from base 1. CDR1 MNHEY and CDR2 SMNVEV were looked up in the germline V gene (reference sequence). V loses 5 bases at its end and J loses 6 bases; junction bases beyond the gene matches: 13. As regards this clonotype: Its antigen is still unknown. No per-base quality is available; no much larger clone lies one base away.

Sequenced on an Illumina HiSeq 2500. Quantitative 5'-RACE with molecular barcodes was the method used to prepare the TCR beta libraries. The original pipeline was this. Disease-linked TCR variants were identified with a new computational method built on a probabilistic model of VDJ rearrangement. TCRdb ran its own pipeline on the public reads, namely fastp trimming at Q25 and MiXCR clone calling, and kept in-frame beta chains. Rows matching on CDR3 protein sequence are summarized as one entry with the most common DNA and genes. The V and J calls shown here were made by TCRdb, not taken from the authors' results. Present in this sample are over 100,000 distinct CDR3 sequences, roughly 7.3% of which were seen just once. 12% of the sample is taken by the ten largest.

Sequencing input: blood, either unsorted or a sorted T cell fraction (not recorded which). The clonotype was recovered from a male donor with ankylosing spondylitis or in good health (not recorded which). The chain couples TRBV27 to TRBJ2-1; 10 junctional bases match TRBD1. CDR3 sequence: CASSKSPTGGLLNEQFF. The DNA sequence is TGTGCCAGCAGTAAATCACCGACAGGGGGCCTACTCAATGAGCAGTTCTTC.